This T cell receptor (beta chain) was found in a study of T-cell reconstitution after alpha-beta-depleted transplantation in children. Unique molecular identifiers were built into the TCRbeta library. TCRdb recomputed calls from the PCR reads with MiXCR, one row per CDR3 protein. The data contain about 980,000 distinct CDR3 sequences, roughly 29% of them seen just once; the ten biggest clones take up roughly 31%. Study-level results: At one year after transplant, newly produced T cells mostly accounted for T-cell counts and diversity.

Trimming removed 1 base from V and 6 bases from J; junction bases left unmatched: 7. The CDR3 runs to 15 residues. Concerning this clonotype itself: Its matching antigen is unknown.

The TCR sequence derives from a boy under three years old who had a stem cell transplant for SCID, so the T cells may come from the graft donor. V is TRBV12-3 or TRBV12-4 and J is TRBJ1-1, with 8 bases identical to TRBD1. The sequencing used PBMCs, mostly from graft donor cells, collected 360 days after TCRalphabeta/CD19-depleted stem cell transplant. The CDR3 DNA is TGTGCCAGCAGTTTAGATACAGGGGGGAGGGCTGAAGCTTTCTTT. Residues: CASSLDTGGRAEAFF.